This is a list of T cell receptor beta chains from one sample in a study of T cell repertoires in cytomegalovirus infection. TCRdb re-called the reads through MiXCR, storing one row per CDR3 protein. The sample lists around 800,000 distinct CDR3 sequences, approximately 32% occurring once. These receptors are not linked to any known antigen. The specimen was cultured CD8+ T cells from PBMCs, collected from culture after CMV antigen stimulation. These receptors all stem from a human donor in good health (CMV status not recorded). Some clones in this sample may be carry-over from other donors' samples. The CDR3 runs from the conserved cysteine through the conserved F or W. The D gene is left open where the match is weak. Size values are once, few and many counts, or a class for expanded clones, and some rows have none.

d_call clone_size cdr3_length j_call v_call cdr3_aa cdr3_nt
TRBD2 many 15 TRBJ2-3 TRBV7-2 CASSPRLAGTDTQYF TGTGCCAGCAGCCCTCGACTAGCTGGCACAGATACGCAGTATTTT
. many 14 TRBJ2-3 TRBV7-2 CASNRRGGTDTQYF TGTGCCAGCAACCGTCGCGGGGGCACAGATACGCAGTATTTT
. . 15 TRBJ2-5 TRBV15 CATSRVTAYQETQYF TGTGCCACCAGCAGAGTGACAGCCTACCAAGAGACCCAGTACTTC
. few 14 TRBJ2-1 TRBV5-1 CASSSQVSYNEQFF TGCGCCAGCAGTTCCCAGGTGTCCTACAATGAGCAGTTCTTC
. . 13 TRBJ2-1 TRBV12-3/TRBV12-4 CASTVRTFGEQFF TGTGCCAGCACCGTCCGGACGTTTGGTGAGCAGTTCTTC
TRBD1 . 16 TRBJ1-5 TRBV6-6 CASSYLYRGGDQPQHF TGTGCCAGCAGTTACTTGTACAGGGGAGGGGATCAGCCCCAGCATTTT
. . 14 TRBJ2-1 TRBV7-6 CASSLGGEDNEQFF TGTGCTAGCAGCTTAGGGGGGGAAGACAATGAGCAGTTCTTC
. . 14 TRBJ1-2 TRBV5-4 CASSLHGSNYGYTF TGTGCCAGCAGCTTGCACGGTTCTAACTATGGCTACACCTTC
TRBD1 . 16 TRBJ1-1 TRBV4-1 CASRRIDRVEGTEAFF TGTGCCAGCAGACGAATCGACAGGGTAGAGGGCACTGAAGCTTTCTTT
. . 17 TRBJ1-6 TRBV7-8 CASSSSSGLRGNSPLHF TGTGCCAGCAGCTCCTCTTCGGGACTAAGGGGGAATTCACCCCTCCACTTT
TRBD1 many 16 TRBJ2-1 TRBV5-8 CASSSRDRGSVNEQFF TGTGCCAGCAGCTCCCGGGACAGGGGGTCTGTGAATGAGCAGTTCTTC
. . 15 TRBJ1-2 TRBV27 CASSINSMGVGGYTF TGTGCCAGCAGTATCAACAGTATGGGGGTTGGCGGCTACACCTTC
. . 15 TRBJ2-2 TRBV9 CASSESGSSTGELFF TGTGCCAGCAGCGAGAGTGGGTCCTCCACCGGGGAGCTGTTTTTT
. once 16 TRBJ2-1 TRBV2 CASTVMTGTLYNEQFF TGTGCCAGCACCGTGATGACAGGCACCTTATACAATGAGCAGTTCTTC
. many 13 TRBJ1-2 TRBV25-1 CASSDSTGPGYTF TGTGCCAGCAGTGACTCGACCGGGCCTGGCTACACCTTC
. . 13 TRBJ1-2 TRBV7-9 CASSPDGGQGYTF TGTGCCAGCAGCCCAGACGGGGGGCAAGGCTACACCTTC
. . 16 TRBJ2-1 TRBV6-6 CASSYSHRSDYNEQFF TGTGCCAGCAGTTACTCTCACAGGTCCGACTACAATGAGCAGTTCTTC
. many 15 TRBJ1-2 TRBV7-2 CASSLDPGVLLGYTF TGTGCCAGCAGCTTAGATCCAGGGGTGTTGCTTGGCTACACCTTC
TRBD1 few 16 TRBJ2-5 TRBV6-2/TRBV6-3 CASSYSRDSFQETQYF TGTGCCAGCAGTTACTCCCGGGACAGCTTTCAAGAGACCCAGTACTTC
. . 16 TRBJ2-6 TRBV19 CASSLMHLSGANVLTF TGTGCCAGTAGTCTCATGCACCTCTCTGGGGCCAACGTCCTGACTTTC
. few 9 TRBJ1-1 TRBV7-4 CASSAGAFF TGTGCCAGCAGCGCCGGGGCTTTCTTT
. few 14 TRBJ1-1 TRBV5-6 CASSLLEEGPEAFF TGTGCCAGCAGCTTACTTGAGGAGGGTCCTGAAGCTTTCTTT
TRBD2 . 12 TRBJ2-1 TRBV10-3 CAISELAVRQFF TGTGCCATCAGTGAACTAGCGGTCCGGCAGTTCTTC
. few 13 TRBJ2-7 TRBV12-3/TRBV12-4 CASSQAGPYEQYF TGTGCCAGCAGCCAGGCGGGGCCCTACGAGCAGTACTTC
TRBD1 . 15 TRBJ1-2 TRBV7-3 CASSSIHRGNYVYTF TGTGCCAGCAGTTCAATCCACAGGGGAAACTATGTCTACACCTTC
TRBD1 many 19 TRBJ1-2 TRBV7-6 CASSFTRQGYRGFHYGYTF TGTGCCAGCAGCTTCACGCGACAGGGGTACCGCGGGTTCCACTATGGCTACACCTTC
. . 17 TRBJ2-3 TRBV20-1 CSALTIARNRGTDTQYF TGCAGTGCCCTGACTATTGCCCGGAATCGCGGCACAGATACGCAGTATTTT
. few 14 TRBJ2-7 TRBV2 CASSQGLLNYEQYF TGTGCCAGCTCTCAGGGGCTACTTAACTACGAGCAGTACTTC
. many 18 TRBJ1-1 TRBV12-3/TRBV12-4 CASSFTSTGLSLNTEAFF TGTGCCAGCAGTTTTACCTCGACAGGCCTCAGCCTGAACACTGAAGCTTTCTTT
TRBD1 many 15 TRBJ2-6 TRBV7-9 CASSRGTAGANVLTF TGTGCCAGCAGCCGTGGGACAGCTGGGGCCAACGTCCTGACTTTC
. . 14 TRBJ1-1 TRBV13 CASSLAAANTEAFF TGTGCCAGCAGCTTAGCGGCGGCGAACACTGAAGCTTTCTTT
. few 16 TRBJ1-6 TRBV7-6 CASSQTKIVNNSPLHF TGTGCCAGCAGCCAGACCAAGATAGTAAATAATTCACCCCTCCACTTT
. . 12 TRBJ2-1 TRBV5-5 CASSLMMAEQFF TGTGCCAGCAGCTTAATGATGGCTGAGCAGTTCTTC
TRBD1 many 17 TRBJ1-3 TRBV9 CASSFPTGGSSGNTIYF TGTGCCAGCAGCTTCCCTACAGGGGGTTCCTCTGGAAACACCATATATTTT
TRBD2 . 15 TRBJ2-3 TRBV6-5 CASSPRTSSWDTQYF TGTGCCAGCAGTCCCAGGACTAGCTCTTGGGATACGCAGTATTTT
TRBD1 . 14 TRBJ2-1 TRBV19 CATTPGQGVGEQFF TGTGCCACCACACCGGGACAGGGGGTGGGTGAGCAGTTCTTC
. few 11 TRBJ1-2 TRBV6-1 CASWRGNYYTF TGTGCCAGCTGGCGGGGAAACTACTACACCTTC
TRBD1 many 16 TRBJ2-1 TRBV7-9 CASSPGQESSYNEQFF TGTGCCAGCAGCCCGGGACAGGAAAGCTCCTACAATGAGCAGTTCTTC
TRBD2 . 12 TRBJ2-7 TRBV7-9 CASAGGVYEQYF TGTGCTTCGGCGGGGGGCGTCTACGAGCAGTACTTC
TRBD2 . 16 TRBJ2-5 TRBV7-8 CASSLVGSGGGETQYF TGTGCCAGCAGCTTAGTGGGTAGCGGGGGGGGAGAGACCCAGTACTTC
. many 13 TRBJ1-2 TRBV27 CASSFGGRDGYTF TGTGCCAGCAGTTTTGGGGGGCGGGATGGCTACACCTTC
TRBD2 . 17 TRBJ2-3 TRBV7-2 CASSLEVAGLNTDTQYF TGTGCCAGCAGCTTAGAGGTAGCGGGGTTAAACACAGATACGCAGTATTTT
. . 14 TRBJ2-7 TRBV7-7 CASSLGKGNYEQYF TGTGCTAGCAGCTTAGGCAAGGGGAACTACGAGCAGTACTTC
. few 16 TRBJ2-1 TRBV4-3 CASSQWLEQAWGEQFF TGCGCCAGCAGCCAGTGGCTGGAGCAGGCGTGGGGTGAGCAGTTCTTC
. . 14 TRBJ1-1 TRBV15 CATSSLGGNTEAFF TGTGCCACCAGCTCCCTGGGGGGGAACACTGAAGCTTTCTTT
TRBD2 many 16 TRBJ2-3 TRBV7-6 CASSPSGGLSTDTQYF TGTGCCAGCAGCCCCAGCGGGGGGTTGTCGACAGATACGCAGTATTTT
TRBD1 many 16 TRBJ2-2 TRBV7-9 CASSAPRTGSTGELFF TGTGCCAGCAGCGCGCCCCGGACAGGGAGCACCGGGGAGCTGTTTTTT
. . 15 TRBJ1-4 TRBV3-1 CASSSSGQRKEKLFF TGTGCCAGCAGCTCTTCCGGACAGCGAAAGGAAAAACTGTTTTTT
. many 14 TRBJ1-5 TRBV7-8 CASRDGRGNQPQHF TGTGCCAGCAGGGACGGCAGGGGCAATCAGCCCCAGCATTTT
TRBD2 many 15 TRBJ2-5 TRBV7-2 CASSLTSGGKETQYF TGTGCCAGCAGCTTGACTAGCGGGGGGAAAGAGACCCAGTACTTC